The 13 T cell receptor beta chains below were found in one sample sequenced in a study of T-cell memory formation after mild COVID-19 (dated by TCRdb to the early 2020s). The library was made by 5' RACE. The listed sequencing device is Illumina NovaSeq 6000. The raw public reads went through TCRdb reprocessing: fastp at Q25, MiXCR clone calling, in-frame beta chains kept. Rows with one shared CDR3 protein collapse into an entry with the most common genes and DNA. In all, the sample holds just under 350,000 distinct CDR3 sequences, and under 15% of those were seen once. The top ten clonotypes cover 20% to 25% of the sample. The specimen was PBMCs or a T cell subset sorted from them (not recorded which). The receptors originated from a young man who had mild COVID-19 (a few samples of this study predate the infection). The sample titles of this study are shuffled in the database, so cell type and time point are left out; the donor was told from shared clones.

This clonotype was observed at least ten times. The V and J genes are TRBV12-3 or TRBV12-4 and TRBJ1-6; no reliable D call. Trimming cost V 4 bases and J 4 bases, with 5 bases left between them. CDR3 length equals 13 residues. CDR3 amino acids: CASSSRYNSPLHF. The CDR3 nucleotides read TGTGCCAGCAGTTCAAGATATAATTCACCCCTCCACTTT.

The J gene is TRBJ1-1, the V gene TRBV7-8; D may be TRBD1 (6 bases). Per the germline V gene, CDR1 is SGHVS and CDR2 is FQNEAQ. Trimming left V 5 bases short and J 0 bases short, with 13 bases between. This CDR3 comprises 15 residues. CDR3 nucleotides: TGTGCCAGCAGCCCGGGGGCCAGCGTGAACACTGAAGCTTTCTTT. Its translation is CASSPGASVNTEAFF. The full variable domain, completed using reference TRBV7-8 and TRBJ1-1, is GAGVSQSPRYKVAKRGQDVALRCDPISGHVSLFWYQQALGQGPEFLTYFQNEAQLDKSGLPSDRFFAERPEGSVSTLKIQRTQQEDSAVYLCASSPGASVNTEAFFGQGTRLTVV.

This clonotype showed up just a few times. The genes are TRBV7-3 and TRBJ1-1, with 7 bases identical to TRBD1. The CDR3 loop spans 14 amino acids. V shed 4 bases and J 4 bases; nucleotides not matched to a gene: 6. From germline, CDR1 is SGHTA and CDR2 FQGTGA. CDR3 in amino acids: CASSSQGFGTEAFF. The CDR3 region has the DNA TGTGCCAGCAGCTCACAGGGGTTTGGCACTGAAGCTTTCTTT.

This clonotype was seen a handful of times. The genes are TRBV20-1 and TRBJ2-7, with a tentative D call TRBD2 (6 bases). There are 14 residues in the CDR3. V was trimmed by 2 bases and J by 3 bases, leaving 14 bases between them. Germline loops: CDR1 DFQATT, CDR2 SNEGSKA (reference sequence). CDR3 loop: CSARRGRRLYEQYV. CDR3 coding DNA: TGCAGTGCTAGAAGAGGGAGGAGGCTCTACGAGCAGTACGTC.

The chain is built from TRBV6-1 and TRBJ1-6; possibly TRBD1 for D (6 bases). The germline V gene has CDR1 MNHNS and CDR2 SASEGT. The CDR3 contains 13 residues. V was trimmed by 6 bases and J by 9 bases, leaving 12 bases between them. The CDR3 DNA is TGTGCCAGCAGGACAGGCTCTGGTTCACCCCTCCACTTT. Its translation: CASRTGSGSPLHF.

In this sample, this clonotype turned up many times. This rearrangement joins TRBV7-9 to TRBJ1-6; D is perhaps TRBD1 (5 bases). Germline V lookup: CDR1 SEHNR, CDR2 FQNEAQ (reference sequence). The CDR3 spans 14 residues. With 11 bases removed from V and 5 bases from J, the gap between germline ends came to 16 bases. The CDR3 here is CALGRGKDNSPLHF. In DNA, the CDR3 is TGTGCCTTGGGGAGGGGTAAGGATAATTCACCCCTCCACTTT.

The chain uses TRBV18 and TRBJ2-1; TRBD1 agrees at 7 bases. After removal of 0 bases from V and 10 bases from J, the junction contained 6 bases not matched to a gene. From germline, CDR1 is KGHSH and CDR2 LQKENI. CDR3 length: 14 residues. CDR3: CASSPPQGTREQFF. CDR3 sequence (DNA): TGTGCCAGCTCACCACCACAGGGGACACGGGAGCAGTTCTTC.

J is TRBJ2-7 and V is TRBV13; 9 bases are shared with TRBD2. This CDR3 has 18 residues. Unmatched junction bases numbered 11, after V lost 2 bases and J lost 0 bases. CDR1 is PRHDT and CDR2 is FYEKMQ in the germline V gene (reference sequence). The CDR3, as DNA: TGTGCCAGCAGCTTATGGCCTAGCGGGGCCGCATACTCCTACGAGCAGTACTTC. Translated: CASSLWPSGAAYSYEQYF.

The rearrangement links TRBV15 to TRBJ2-7; a possible D gene is TRBD1 (5 bases). In germline, CDR1 is LNHNV, CDR2 YYDKDF (reference sequence). The CDR3 consists of 13 residues. The V and J ends lost 1 base and 6 bases respectively, with 10 bases between them. The CDR3 region is CATSRAGFGEQYV. The CDR3, as DNA: TGTGCCACCAGCAGAGCAGGGTTTGGCGAGCAGTACGTC.

This clonotype was seen only a few times. The CDR3 DNA is TGCGCCAGCAGCCAGGGGGGCTCCAGCTATGGCTACACCTTC. Its translation: CASSQGGSSYGYTF. The chain joins TRBV5-1 to TRBJ1-2; 7 bases line up with TRBD1. Germline CDR1 is SGHRS and CDR2 is YFSETQ. The CDR3 length is 14 residues. The junction had 7 bases not matched to a gene; V was cut back by 4 bases and J by 4 bases. Complete variable domain (other parts from reference TRBV5-1 and TRBJ1-2): KAGVTQTPRYLIKTRGQQVTLSCSPISGHRSVSWYQQTPGQGLQFLFEYFSETQRNKGNFPGRFSGRQFSNSRSEMNVSTLELGDSALYLCASSQGGSSYGYTFGSGTRLTVV.

This clonotype was recorded many times. V is TRBV19 and J is TRBJ2-3, with D uncertain. Trimming removed 5 bases at V and 6 bases at J, with 18 bases between. This CDR3 region has 15 residues. Germline-derived CDR1 and CDR2 are LNHDA and SQIVND (reference sequence). CDR3 in DNA: TGTGCCAGTAGTGGTGTAACTGCCGGGCTCGATACGCAGTATTTT. Its translation: CASSGVTAGLDTQYF.

In its sample, this clonotype was seen many times. This sequence joins TRBV12-5 and TRBJ2-5, with TRBD2 as a possible D gene (6 bases). This CDR3 is built from 18 residues. V lost 0 bases, J lost 5 bases, and 22 bases lay in between. CDR1 is LGHNT and CDR2 is FRNRAP in the germline V gene. For the CDR3, the DNA is TGTGCTAGTGGTTTGGTTGATGCGGGCCGACTAAGCGGGGAGACCCAGTACTTC. It specifies CASGLVDAGRLSGETQYF.

The chain uses TRBV29-1 and TRBJ1-2, with TRBD1 as a possible D gene (5 bases). CDR1 is SQVTM and CDR2 is ANQGSEA in the germline V gene. The length of the CDR3 is 13 residues. V was shortened by 4 bases and J by 10 bases, with 19 bases between the two germline ends. The CDR3 coding sequence is TGCAGCGTTGCCGGGACGGAGTACGTTGACTACACCTTC. Protein sequence: CSVAGTEYVDYTF.